This entry features one T cell receptor beta chain sequence. The target antigen is unknown. The V and J ends lost 3 bases and 4 bases respectively, with 9 bases between them. The CDR3 loop spans 13 amino acids. Germline values: CDR1 MNHEY, CDR2 SMNVEV (reference sequence). The source of the sample is a study of siplizumab effects on memory and regulatory T cells. Sequencing of each sample assayed approximately 10^5 TCR templates. Generated by immunoSEQ multiplex PCR, the TCRdb table keeps only in-frame clones and is missing some. The sample has over 70,000 clones; just under 95% are singletons. Findings and limits, study-wide: Naive T cells, seemingly more diverse than memory cells, seemed major alloresponse contributors.

The receptor was derived from a human donor in good health. The chain recombines TRBV27 with TRBJ2-5; D gene unclear. Source material: CD8+ T cells sorted from blood. Here the CDR3 reads CASSFQASETQYF. The CDR3 DNA follows: TGTGCCAGCAGTTTCCAAGCCTCAGAGACCCAGTACTTC.